The 11 T cell receptor beta chains reported below all come from one sample, sequenced in a study of blood T cell repertoires in COVID-19. TCRdb's copy holds only in-frame clones and misses some; the assay was immunoSEQ multiplex PCR. The table has under 250,000 clones, around 92% seen once. Sequenced input: PBMCs or T cells enriched from blood (not recorded which). Receptor source: a young woman with acute COVID-19.

The chain couples TRBV6-2 or TRBV6-3 to TRBJ2-1; 7 bases line up with TRBD2. CDR3 length equals 13 residues. In germline, CDR1 is MNHEY, CDR2 SVGEGT. The ends lost 3 bases at V and 9 bases at J; junction bases unmatched: 5. The CDR3 here is CASSYNRGVEQFF. The DNA of the CDR3 is TGTGCCAGCAGTTATAACCGGGGGGTTGAGCAGTTCTTC.

For the CDR3, the DNA is TGTGCCAGCTCTACCGGGACTTTGAGGGTTGGCTACACCTTC. It translates to CASSTGTLRVGYTF. The chain recombines TRBV7-2 with TRBJ1-2; D possibly corresponds to TRBD1 (5 bases). The V gene lost 8 bases and the J gene lost 7 bases, with 20 bases spanning the gap. Per germline, CDR1 SGHTA and CDR2 FQGNSA. This CDR3 is built from 14 residues. The full variable domain, its missing parts supplied by reference TRBV7-2 and TRBJ1-2, is GAGVSQSPSNKVTEKGKDVELRCDPISGHTALYWYRQSLGQGLEFLIYFQGNSAPDKSGLPSDRFSAERTGGSVSTLTIQRTQQEDSAVYLCASSTGTLRVGYTFGSGTRLTVV.

The V call is TRBV7-2, the J call TRBJ2-7; tentatively, D is TRBD1 (6 bases). Looked up from germline, CDR1 is SGHTA and CDR2 is FQGNSA. CDR3 length: 15 amino acids. V lost 0 bases and J lost 3, with 12 bases in between. CDR3 in amino acids: CASSLAPGAYYEQYF. The DNA of the CDR3 is TGTGCCAGCAGCTTAGCGCCAGGGGCCTACTACGAGCAGTACTTC.

This clone has just one count. The chain uses TRBV7-9 and TRBJ2-7; the D is unclear. CDR1 and CDR2 from the germline V gene are SEHNR and FQNEAQ (reference sequence). The CDR3 is 13 residues long. The V end lost 2 bases, the J end lost 7 bases, and 12 bases lay between the germline ends. CDR3 region: CASSLLEAWEQYF. CDR3 nucleotide sequence: TGTGCCAGCAGCTTACTCGAAGCGTGGGAGCAGTACTTC.

The chain employs TRBV13 and TRBJ2-1; TRBD2 matches at 9 bases. Germline CDR1 and CDR2: PRHDT and FYEKMQ (reference sequence). The length of the CDR3 is 18 residues. V shed 3 bases and J 7 bases; nucleotides not matched to a gene: 16. The CDR3 sequence is CASSFGVAGAALGNEQFF. The CDR3 DNA is TGTGCCAGCAGCTTTGGGGTAGCGGGGGCCGCCTTGGGAAATGAGCAGTTCTTC.

The rearrangement joins TRBV3-1 (or the pseudogene TRBV3-2) to TRBJ2-7; TRBD1 matches 7 bases. The CDR3 contains 15 residues. The germline gives CDR1 LGHDT, CDR2 YNNKEL (reference sequence). Germline trimming cut 1 base from V and 5 bases from J; bases unmatched to any gene: 8. The CDR3 is CASSQGQGEGNEQYF. The DNA of the CDR3 is TGTGCCAGCAGCCAAGGACAGGGCGAGGGGAACGAGCAGTACTTC.

J is TRBJ1-4 and V is TRBV7-2, with 10 bases identical to TRBD1. The germline V gene has CDR1 SGHTA and CDR2 FQGNSA. The CDR3 loop spans 17 amino acids. V shed 3 bases, J shed 15 bases, and the junction held 19 bases outside the gene matches. The CDR3 spells CASSFLPGGTGAEKLFF. In nucleotides, the CDR3 is TGTGCCAGCAGCTTCCTTCCCGGTGGGACAGGGGCCGAAAAGTTGTTTTTT.

The chain combines TRBV7-2 with TRBJ2-7; 11 bases fit TRBD2. CDR3 length: 14 residues. Germline CDR1 reads SGHTA; CDR2 reads FQGNSA. With V trimmed by 1 base and J by 8 bases, 4 bases remained unmatched. The CDR3 reads CASSLGLAGGQQYF. CDR3 nucleotide sequence: TGTGCCAGCAGCTTAGGGCTAGCGGGGGGCCAGCAGTACTTC.

With respect to this clone: This CDR3 is also generated by other DNA sequences in the sample. This chain links TRBV5-1 with TRBJ2-7, with 12 bases that match TRBD1. The CDR3 totals 14 residues. Unmatched junction bases numbered 2, after V lost 3 bases and J lost 4 bases. Germline lookup yields CDR1 SGHRS and CDR2 YFSETQ. CDR3 nucleotide sequence: TGCGCCAGCAGCTCGGGACAGGGGGCGTACGAGCAGTACTTC. Its protein product is CASSSGQGAYEQYF.

This clone has ten or more counts. This chain joins TRBV19 and TRBJ2-1, with 9 bases matching TRBD2. V dropped 5 bases and J dropped 0; count of bases not matched to a gene: 11. The CDR3 sequence is 18 residues long. Germline assignment: CDR1 LNHDA and CDR2 SQIVND (reference sequence). The CDR3 coding sequence is TGTGCCAGTAGTCTAGCGGGGAATACCTATAGCTCCTACAATGAGCAGTTCTTC. This sequence encodes CASSLAGNTYSSYNEQFF.

This chain uses TRBV19 with TRBJ1-1; possible D gene TRBD1, 5 bases. The CDR3 loop spans 12 amino acids. Germline V gene lookup returns CDR1 LNHDA and CDR2 SQIVND (reference sequence). Trimming left V 6 bases short and J 7 bases short, with 12 bases between. This CDR3 is CASSHTTGEAFF. DNA for the CDR3: TGTGCCAGTAGCCACACTACAGGTGAAGCTTTCTTT.